A single sample is the source of the 6 T cell receptor beta chains below, sequenced in a study of blood T cells in healthy people across ages. Combining a sample-barcoded 5' primer with a J-beta primer mix, a second PCR ran for roughly 7 to 12 cycles. One entry per CDR3 protein, called by TCRdb with MiXCR from the 5' RACE reads. This table has some 1.4 million distinct CDR3 sequences, 42% appearing once. Sequenced: blood. Source of these receptors: a woman between 18 and 29 years old in good health.

This chain connects TRBV2 to TRBJ2-3; 16 nucleotides align to TRBD2. Trimming at V came to 2 bases and at J to 6 bases, leaving 17 bases not matched to a gene. The CDR3 contains 21 residues. Germline V gene sequence: CDR1 SNHLY, CDR2 FYNNEI. CDR3 in DNA: TGTGCCAGCAGTGAACCCAGGGAGTACAGGGGACTAGCGGGGGGGCCGGATACGCAGTATTTT. Its translation: CASSEPREYRGLAGGPDTQYF.

This clonotype was picked up a small number of times. The chain combines TRBV5-1 with TRBJ2-4, with a tentative D call TRBD2 (7 bases). Matching the DNA end better, TRBJ2-7 makes the J call doubtful. The length of the CDR3 is 17 residues. Germline CDR1 SGHRS, CDR2 YFSETQ. The DNA for the CDR3 is TGCGCCAGCAGGATGGACCCCCGGGGGGCGAAGTCCCACGAGCAGTACTTC. Amino acid sequence: CASRMDPRGAKSHEQYF.

This clonotype was seen a few times. DNA of the CDR3: TGCAGCGTTGATCAACCCCAAGGAGGCTACACCTTC. This codes for CSVDQPQGGYTF. This chain uses TRBV29-1 with TRBJ1-2; D ambiguous. The CDR3 spans 12 residues. Germline CDR1 and CDR2: SQVTM and ANQGSEA. Deletions cut 3 bases from V and 8 bases from J, with 13 bases between.

This clonotype has just a few counts. V and J are TRBV27 and TRBJ1-1, with 7 bases fitting TRBD1. There are 16 residues in the CDR3. Germline-derived CDR1 and CDR2 are MNHEY and SMNVEV (reference sequence). V lost 5 bases, J lost 5 bases, and 14 bases stayed unmatched. Here the CDR3 reads CASSLDRVSGWTEAFF. The CDR3 coding sequence is TGTGCCAGCAGTCTCGACAGGGTTAGCGGTTGGACTGAAGCTTTCTTT.

Written as DNA, the CDR3 is TGTGCCAGCACCCGGGTCGAAGGACAGGGATCCTACGAGCAGTACTTC. Translating it yields CASTRVEGQGSYEQYF. The chain joins TRBV12-3 or TRBV12-4 to TRBJ2-7, with TRBD1 identical over 8 bases. The trim removed 7 bases at V and 1 base at J, leaving 12 bases unmatched. The CDR3 sequence is 16 residues long.

This clonotype appeared a few times. V gene TRBV6-5 combines with J gene TRBJ2-3; D gene ambiguous. The germline V gene has CDR1 MNHEY and CDR2 SVGAGI. This CDR3 region has 15 residues. Trimming left V 0 bases short and J 5 bases short, with 12 bases between. CDR3 in DNA: TGTGCCAGCAGTTACTCGCAACGGGTGCAAGATACGCAGTATTTT. Amino acids: CASSYSQRVQDTQYF.